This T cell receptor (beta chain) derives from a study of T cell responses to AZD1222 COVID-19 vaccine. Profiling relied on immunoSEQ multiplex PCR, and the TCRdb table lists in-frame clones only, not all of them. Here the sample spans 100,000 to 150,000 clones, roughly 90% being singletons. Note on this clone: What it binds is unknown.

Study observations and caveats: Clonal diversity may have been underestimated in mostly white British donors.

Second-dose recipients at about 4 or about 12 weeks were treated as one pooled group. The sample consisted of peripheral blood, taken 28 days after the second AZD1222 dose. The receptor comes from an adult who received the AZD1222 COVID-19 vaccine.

The CDR3 DNA follows: TGTGCCAGCAGTTGGGGGACAGCCTATGGCTACACCTTC. It yields the protein CASSWGTAYGYTF. J is TRBJ1-2 and V is TRBV28; TRBD1 matches at 7 bases. This CDR3 has 13 amino acids. The germline CDR1 and CDR2 sequences are MDHEN and SYDVKM. The junction had 3 bases not matched to a gene; V was cut back by 4 bases and J by 4 bases.